Below, 5 T cell receptor beta chains from the same sample are listed, as sequenced in a study of Graves' ophthalmopathy and Graves' hyperthyroidism. Amplified material comprised TCR beta CDR3 regions derived from RNA transcripts. In the first round, RT-PCR was carried out with HTBI primers, and a multiplex PCR formed the second round. A single record per CDR3 protein comes from TCRdb applying MiXCR to the multiplex PCR reads. The sample yields hundreds of thousands of distinct CDR3 sequences, around a fifth seen once. The source material was peripheral blood. The receptors come from a woman aged 18-29 years with stable Graves' hyperthyroidism.

This clonotype has ten or more counts. The V call is TRBV12-3 or TRBV12-4, the J call TRBJ2-7; a possible D gene is TRBD1 (6 bases). Trimming removed 5 bases from V and 0 bases from J, with 8 bases in between. CDR3 length: 13 amino acids. CDR3 DNA: TGTGCCAGCAGTGTGACAGGCTCCTACGAGCAGTACTTC. The encoded protein is CASSVTGSYEQYF.

This clonotype showed up many times. CDR3 sequence reads: CAASGVVASYEQYF. Here the CDR3 DNA reads TGTGCCGCCAGTGGGGTTGTGGCTAGCTACGAGCAGTACTTC. The chain carries TRBV10-3 and TRBJ2-7; the D is unclear. The length of the CDR3 is 14 residues. The germline V gene has CDR1 ENHRY and CDR2 SYGVKD. Trimming cost V 11 bases and J 3 bases, with 20 bases left between them.

The rearrangement links TRBV20-1 to TRBJ1-6; no definite D call. Trimming took 5 bases from V and 0 from J, leaving 11 bases between them. CDR3 length: 15 residues. Germline V lookup: CDR1 DFQATT, CDR2 SNEGSKA (reference sequence). The CDR3 nucleotides are TGCAGTGCTCGGCATGGGAGCTCCTATAATTCACCCCTCCACTTT. Protein product: CSARHGSSYNSPLHF.

This clonotype occurred once. V and J are TRBV20-1 and TRBJ2-5, with 7 bases matching TRBD1. Losses at the gene ends were 6 bases for V and 2 bases for J; bases not matched to a gene: 6. CDR1 DFQATT and CDR2 SNEGSKA come from the germline V gene (reference sequence). The length of the CDR3 is 13 residues. The chain's CDR3 is CSAGEGQQETQYF. The CDR3 bases are TGCAGTGCGGGTGAGGGACAGCAAGAGACCCAGTACTTC.

This clonotype showed up just a few times. The J gene is TRBJ2-7, the V gene TRBV9, with 12 bases matching TRBD1. Trimming cost V 0 bases and J 6 bases; bases outside gene matches: 7. Per germline, CDR1 SGDLS and CDR2 YYNGEE. This CDR3 has 16 amino acids. Here the CDR3 DNA reads TGTGCCAGCAGCGTAGGAGAGGGACAGGGGGCTGGCGAGCAGTACTTC. Protein sequence: CASSVGEGQGAGEQYF.